Only a few counts were recorded for the clone carrying this T cell receptor (beta chain). This record belongs to a study of identical twins. TCRdb called the 5' RACE reads again in MiXCR, with one record for every CDR3 protein. The table has a few hundred thousand distinct CDR3 sequences, roughly 9% seen once. Sequenced input: naive T cells sorted from blood. The source of this sequence is a woman between 45 and 65 years old in good health.

CDR3 in DNA: TGTGCCAGCAGTTTCGGGATCAAAGAGACCCAGTACTTC. Encoded protein: CASSFGIKETQYF. This chain joins TRBV27 and TRBJ2-5, with a possible D match to TRBD2 (5 bases). Trimming removed 3 bases at V and 3 bases at J, with 8 bases between. Germline assignment: CDR1 MNHEY and CDR2 SMNVEV (reference sequence). There are 13 residues in the CDR3.